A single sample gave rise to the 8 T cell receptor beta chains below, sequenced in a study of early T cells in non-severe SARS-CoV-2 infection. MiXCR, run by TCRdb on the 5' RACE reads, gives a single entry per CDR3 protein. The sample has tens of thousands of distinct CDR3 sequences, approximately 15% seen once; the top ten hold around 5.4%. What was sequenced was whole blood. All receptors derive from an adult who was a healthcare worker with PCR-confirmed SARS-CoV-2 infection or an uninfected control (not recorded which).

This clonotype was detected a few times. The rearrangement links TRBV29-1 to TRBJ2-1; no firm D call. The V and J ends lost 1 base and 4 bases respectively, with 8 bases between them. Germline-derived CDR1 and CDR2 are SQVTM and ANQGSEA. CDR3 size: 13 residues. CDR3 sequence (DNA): TGCAGCGTTGAAGTGAACACTTACAATGAGCAGTTCTTC. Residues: CSVEVNTYNEQFF.

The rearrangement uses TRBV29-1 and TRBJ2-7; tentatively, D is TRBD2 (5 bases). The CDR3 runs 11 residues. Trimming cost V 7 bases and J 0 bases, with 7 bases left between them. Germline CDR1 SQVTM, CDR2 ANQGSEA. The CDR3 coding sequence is TGCAGCGCGCGGGTCTCCTACGAGCAGTACTTC. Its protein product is CSARVSYEQYF.

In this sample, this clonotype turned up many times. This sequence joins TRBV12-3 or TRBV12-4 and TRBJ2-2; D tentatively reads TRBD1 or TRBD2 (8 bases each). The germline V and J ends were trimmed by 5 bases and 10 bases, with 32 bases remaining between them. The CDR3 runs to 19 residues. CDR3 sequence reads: CASSPQGGKEREPGAELFF. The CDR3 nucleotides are TGTGCCAGCAGTCCACAGGGGGGGAAGGAGCGGGAGCCTGGCGCGGAGCTGTTTTTT.

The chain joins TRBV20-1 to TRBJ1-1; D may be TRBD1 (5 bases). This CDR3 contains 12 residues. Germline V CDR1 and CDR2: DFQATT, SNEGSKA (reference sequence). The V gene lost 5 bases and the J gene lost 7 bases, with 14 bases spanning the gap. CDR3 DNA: TGCAGTGCTGATGGGGGGAACTTTGAAGCTTTCTTT. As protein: CSADGGNFEAFF.

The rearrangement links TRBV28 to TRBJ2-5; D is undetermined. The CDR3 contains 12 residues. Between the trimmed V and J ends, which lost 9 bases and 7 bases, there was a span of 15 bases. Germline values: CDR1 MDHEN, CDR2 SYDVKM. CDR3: CASNLRWGTQYF. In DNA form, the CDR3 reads TGTGCCAGTAACCTCCGATGGGGGACCCAGTACTTC.

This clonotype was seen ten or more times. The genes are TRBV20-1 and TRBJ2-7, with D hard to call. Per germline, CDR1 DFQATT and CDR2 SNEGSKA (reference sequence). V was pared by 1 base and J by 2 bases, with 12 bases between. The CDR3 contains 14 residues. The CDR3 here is CSARVHGYTYEQYF. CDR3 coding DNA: TGCAGTGCTAGAGTCCACGGGTACACCTACGAGCAGTACTTC.

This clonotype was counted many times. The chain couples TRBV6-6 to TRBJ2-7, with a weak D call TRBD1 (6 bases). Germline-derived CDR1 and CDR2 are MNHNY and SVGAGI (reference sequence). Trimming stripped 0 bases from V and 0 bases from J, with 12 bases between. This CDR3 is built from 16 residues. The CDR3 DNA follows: TGTGCCAGCAGTTACTCGAAAGGGGGTATCTCCTACGAGCAGTACTTC. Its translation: CASSYSKGGISYEQYF.

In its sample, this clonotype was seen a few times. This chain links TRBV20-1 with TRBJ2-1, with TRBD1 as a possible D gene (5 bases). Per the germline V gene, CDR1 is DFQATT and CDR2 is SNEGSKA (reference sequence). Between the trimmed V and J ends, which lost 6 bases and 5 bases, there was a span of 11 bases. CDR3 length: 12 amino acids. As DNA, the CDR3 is TGCAGTGCCCGGATGGGGCACAATGAGCAGTTCTTC. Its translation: CSARMGHNEQFF.